The entry below describes one T cell receptor beta chain. Germline CDR1 reads SNHLY; CDR2 reads FYNNEI. The CDR3 extends over 15 amino acids. V lost 3 bases and J lost 7; bases outside the gene matches: 6. TCRdb's table, derived via immunoSEQ multiplex PCR, lists solely in-frame clones and lacks some. The table records approximately 270,000 clones, roughly 87% of them present only once. This specimen comes from a study of cytomegalovirus exposure and HLA in healthy donors. This receptor was obtained from a man younger than 35 in good health and CMV-seropositive. The specimen sequenced was PBMCs. This chain joins TRBV2 and TRBJ2-2; TRBD1 matches 9 bases. Here the CDR3 reads CASSEEQGAVGELFF. The CDR3 DNA reads TGTGCCAGCAGTGAGGAACAGGGGGCGGTCGGGGAGCTGTTTTTT. Looking up the rest from reference TRBV2 and TRBJ2-2 gives the full variable domain: EPEVTQTPSHQVTQMGQEVILRCVPISNHLYFYWYRQILGQKVEFLVSFYNNEISEKSEIFDDQFSVERPDGSNFTLKIRSTKLEDSAMYFCASSEEQGAVGELFFGEGSRLTVL.